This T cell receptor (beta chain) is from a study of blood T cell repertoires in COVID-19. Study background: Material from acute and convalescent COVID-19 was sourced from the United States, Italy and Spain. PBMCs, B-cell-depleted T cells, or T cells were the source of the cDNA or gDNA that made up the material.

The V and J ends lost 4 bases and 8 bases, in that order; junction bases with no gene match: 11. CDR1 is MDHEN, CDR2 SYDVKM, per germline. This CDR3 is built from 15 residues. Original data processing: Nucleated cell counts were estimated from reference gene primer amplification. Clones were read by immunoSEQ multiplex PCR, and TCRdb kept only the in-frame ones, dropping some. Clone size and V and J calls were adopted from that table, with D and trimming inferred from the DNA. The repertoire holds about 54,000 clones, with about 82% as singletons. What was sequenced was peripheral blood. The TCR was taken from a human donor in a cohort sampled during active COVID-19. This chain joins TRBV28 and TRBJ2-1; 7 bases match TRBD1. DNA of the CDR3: TGTGCCAGCAGTTCAGAGGGGGCCAGGGGCGATGAGCAGTTCTTC. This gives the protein CASSSEGARGDEQFF.